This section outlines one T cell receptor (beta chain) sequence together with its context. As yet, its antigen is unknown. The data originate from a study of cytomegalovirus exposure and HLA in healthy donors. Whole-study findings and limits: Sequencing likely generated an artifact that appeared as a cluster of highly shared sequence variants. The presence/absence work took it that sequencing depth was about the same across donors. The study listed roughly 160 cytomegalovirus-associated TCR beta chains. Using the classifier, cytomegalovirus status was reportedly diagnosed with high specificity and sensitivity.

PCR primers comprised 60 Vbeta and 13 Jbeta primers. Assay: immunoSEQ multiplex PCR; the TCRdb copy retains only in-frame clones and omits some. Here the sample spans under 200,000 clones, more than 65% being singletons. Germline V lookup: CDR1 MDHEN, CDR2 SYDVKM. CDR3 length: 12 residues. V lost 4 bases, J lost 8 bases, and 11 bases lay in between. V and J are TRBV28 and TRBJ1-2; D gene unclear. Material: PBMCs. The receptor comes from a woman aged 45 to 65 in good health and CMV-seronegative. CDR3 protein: CASSSIPRGYTF. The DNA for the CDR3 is TGTGCCAGCAGTTCCATCCCGAGGGGCTACACCTTC.